These T cell receptor beta chains were read from a single sample in a study of T cell changes during pregnancy in multiple sclerosis. The data were produced by immunoSEQ multiplex PCR, yet TCRdb's version contains in-frame clones alone and is incomplete. This table has 50,000 to 60,000 clones, 85% to 90% appearing once. Here the sequenced sample was CD4+ T cells from peripheral blood mononuclear cells, taken in the first trimester of pregnancy. The receptors come from a female donor with multiple sclerosis, enrolled in a pregnancy study. Both conserved end residues are part of each CDR3. Each record gives: clone size, CDR3 length, J gene, V gene, D gene, CDR3 DNA, CDR3 protein. A D gene is named only where the DNA matches it firmly. Some rows mark clone size as missing; the rest say once, few, many or name a class of expanded clone.

NA 15 TRBJ1-2 TRBV13 NA TGTGCCAGCAATCCTAAGGTGGGGCCTAACTATGGCTACACCTTC CASNPKVGPNYGYTF
NA 17 TRBJ2-1 TRBV27 NA TGTGCCAGCAGCTTTGCCGTATCGGCAGGTCCCCCGAATGAGCAGTTCTTC CASSFAVSAGPPNEQFF
NA 15 TRBJ2-1 TRBV19 NA TGTGCCAGTAGTATGAGCGGCATCACCTACAATGAGCAGTTCTTC CASSMSGITYNEQFF
NA 18 TRBJ1-2 TRBV7-7 TRBD1 TGTGCCAGCGCTAGTCTTGGAGGACAGGGGCTTACGGACTATGGCTACACCTTC CASASLGGQGLTDYGYTF
NA 14 TRBJ1-6 TRBV9 NA TGTGCCAGCAGCGTAGGGCCCGGGATGTCACCCCTCCACTTT CASSVGPGMSPLHF
NA 14 TRBJ2-7 TRBV7-9 NA TGTGCCAGCAGCTTATATATGGACAGCCACGAGCAGTACTTC CASSLYMDSHEQYF
NA 13 TRBJ1-1 TRBV5-5 NA TGTGCCAGCAGCTGGGGCCTGTACACTGAAGCTTTCTTT CASSWGLYTEAFF
NA 14 TRBJ2-1 TRBV7-8 TRBD2 TGTGCCAGCAGCAACCGGGACTACGGTAATGAGCAGTTCTTC CASSNRDYGNEQFF
once 13 TRBJ2-1 TRBV11-3 NA TGTGCCAGCAGCTTAGTCCGGTACAATGAGCAGTTCTTC CASSLVRYNEQFF
once 16 TRBJ2-7 TRBV2 TRBD2 TGTGCCAGCAGCTCCCCGCTAGCGGGGGGCACCTACGAGCAGTACTTC CASSSPLAGGTYEQYF
NA 15 TRBJ2-2 TRBV6-1 NA TGTGCCAGCCGCACCGGGACTTCCAACACCGGGGAGCTGTTTTTT CASRTGTSNTGELFF
NA 15 TRBJ1-1 TRBV9 TRBD1 TGTGCCAGCAGCGTAGGGGACAGGGATGTCACTGAAGCTTTCTTT CASSVGDRDVTEAFF
NA 16 TRBJ2-3 TRBV10-3 NA TGTGCCATCAGGGGTGGCGGCGGGATCTCCACAGATACGCAGTATTTT CAIRGGGGISTDTQYF
NA 16 TRBJ2-3 TRBV29-1 TRBD2 TGCAGCCCCGGACTAGCGGGGGCTTCTAGCACAGATACGCAGTATTTT CSPGLAGASSTDTQYF
NA 15 TRBJ1-6 TRBV11-2 TRBD1 TGTGCCAGCAGCTTAGAAGGGACAGGGGATTCACCCCTCCACTTT CASSLEGTGDSPLHF
NA 16 TRBJ2-1 TRBV18 TRBD2 TGTGCCAGCTCACCACCTAATGTTCAGACTAGCCCTGAGCAGTTCTTC CASSPPNVQTSPEQFF
NA 16 TRBJ1-2 TRBV10-3 TRBD1 TGTGCCATCAGGGGGACAGGGAATGAGGCTAGCTATGGCTACACCTTC CAIRGTGNEASYGYTF
NA 16 TRBJ2-2 TRBV21-1 NA TGTGCCAGCAAGGGGGACAGGGATCGGAACACCGGGGAGCTGTTTTTT CASKGDRDRNTGELFF
NA 16 TRBJ2-7 TRBV15 TRBD2 TGTGCCACCAGCAGAGGGACTAGCGGGAGCATGGGCGAGCAGTACTTC CATSRGTSGSMGEQYF
NA 16 TRBJ2-3 TRBV7-9 NA TGTGCCAGCAGCTTAGGTGGGGCCCGTAGCACAGATACGCAGTATTTT CASSLGGARSTDTQYF
NA 15 TRBJ2-5 TRBV5-8 TRBD2 TGTGCCAGCAGCCCGTTCGGGGGGGGGCAAGAGACCCAGTACTTC CASSPFGGGQETQYF
NA 15 TRBJ2-1 TRBV7-9 NA TGTGCCAGCAGCTTAAAGGCGGGATTACCCAATGAGCAGTTCTTC CASSLKAGLPNEQFF
NA 15 TRBJ2-2 TRBV6-5 TRBD1 TGTGCCAGCAGCAGGGGACAGATAAACACCGGGGAGCTGTTTTTT CASSRGQINTGELFF
few 16 TRBJ1-5 TRBV7-2 TRBD1 TGTGCCAGCAGCCCCCTCGGGGGACAGGGGAATCAGCCCCAGCATTTT CASSPLGGQGNQPQHF
NA 15 TRBJ2-2 TRBV7-3 NA TGTGCCAGCAGCTTACAGCGAACGAACACCGGGGAGCTGTTTTTT CASSLQRTNTGELFF
NA 15 TRBJ1-3 TRBV2 NA TGTGCCAGCAGTGAAGCGGCGACTCCTGGAAACACCATATATTTT CASSEAATPGNTIYF
NA 14 TRBJ1-2 TRBV4-3 NA TGCGCCAGCAGCCAAGTCGCGGTAACTTATGGCTACACCTTC CASSQVAVTYGYTF
NA 11 TRBJ1-2 TRBV6-5 TRBD1 TGTGCCAGCAGGGAGGGGGCGGGCTACACCTTC CASREGAGYTF
NA 14 TRBJ1-5 TRBV27 NA TGTGCCAGCAGTTCTTCAGGGGCCCTAGGGCCCCAGCATTTT CASSSSGALGPQHF
NA 16 TRBJ2-1 TRBV2 TRBD2 TGTGCCAGCAGTACACCGACTAGCGGGAGGTCAAGTGAGCAGTTCTTC CASSTPTSGRSSEQFF
NA 15 TRBJ2-1 TRBV7-2 NA TGTGCCAGCAGCTTATTTTCACAGGGCGGTAATGAGCAGTTCTTC CASSLFSQGGNEQFF
NA 13 TRBJ2-3 TRBV9 NA TGTGCCAGCAGCGCGACACTCACAGATACGCAGTATTTT CASSATLTDTQYF
once 13 TRBJ2-7 TRBV18 NA TGTGCCAGCTCCCTAAGCGAGGAACTCGAGCAGTACTTC CASSLSEELEQYF
NA 18 TRBJ2-2 TRBV5-8 TRBD2 TGTGCCAGCAGCGCCCCGGGACTAGCGGGATCGAACACCGGGGAGCTGTTTTTT CASSAPGLAGSNTGELFF
NA 17 TRBJ1-1 TRBV11-3 NA TGTGCCAGCAGCTTAGTCATCGGCGTCGGGGAGAACACTGAAGCTTTCTTT CASSLVIGVGENTEAFF
NA 15 TRBJ1-6 TRBV5-1 TRBD1 TGCGCCAGCAGCACCGGGGACAGATTGAATTCACCCCTCCACTTT CASSTGDRLNSPLHF
once 14 TRBJ2-3 TRBV7-9 TRBD2 TGTGCCAGCAGTTACGCGGGGGGCCCCTATACGCAGTATTTT CASSYAGGPYTQYF
NA 16 TRBJ2-1 TRBV28 NA TGTGCCAGCCGAACCGGGGGGCGGTCTTTATACAATGAGCAGTTCTTC CASRTGGRSLYNEQFF
NA 16 TRBJ2-1 TRBV9 TRBD2 TGTGCCAGCAGCCAGATGCTAGCGGGGGCCTACAATGAGCAGTTCTTC CASSQMLAGAYNEQFF
NA 13 TRBJ1-2 TRBV10-3 NA TGTGCCATCAGGGACACCGGTAACTATGGCTACACCTTC CAIRDTGNYGYTF
NA 16 TRBJ2-1 TRBV7-3 TRBD1 TGTGCCAGCAGCTGGAGGCCGGCAGGGGGCTACAATGAGCAGTTCTTC CASSWRPAGGYNEQFF
NA 14 TRBJ1-6 TRBV2 TRBD1 TGTGCCAGCAGTGCGACAGGGGACAATTCACCCCTCCACTTT CASSATGDNSPLHF
NA 15 TRBJ2-2 TRBV19 NA TGTGCCAGTAGTATAGGCCAGCTAGGCACCGGGGAGCTGTTTTTT CASSIGQLGTGELFF
NA 15 TRBJ2-7 TRBV19 TRBD2 TGTGCCAGTAGTATATCAGCGGGGGGATCCTACGAGCAGTACTTC CASSISAGGSYEQYF
NA 15 TRBJ2-2 TRBV7-9 NA TGTGCCAGCAGCTTAGCGGGAGGGAACACCGGGGAGCTGTTTTTT CASSLAGGNTGELFF
NA 17 TRBJ2-3 TRBV7-9 TRBD2 TGTGCCAGCAGCTTCTCCCTAGCGGCCCCGACCACAGATACGCAGTATTTT CASSFSLAAPTTDTQYF